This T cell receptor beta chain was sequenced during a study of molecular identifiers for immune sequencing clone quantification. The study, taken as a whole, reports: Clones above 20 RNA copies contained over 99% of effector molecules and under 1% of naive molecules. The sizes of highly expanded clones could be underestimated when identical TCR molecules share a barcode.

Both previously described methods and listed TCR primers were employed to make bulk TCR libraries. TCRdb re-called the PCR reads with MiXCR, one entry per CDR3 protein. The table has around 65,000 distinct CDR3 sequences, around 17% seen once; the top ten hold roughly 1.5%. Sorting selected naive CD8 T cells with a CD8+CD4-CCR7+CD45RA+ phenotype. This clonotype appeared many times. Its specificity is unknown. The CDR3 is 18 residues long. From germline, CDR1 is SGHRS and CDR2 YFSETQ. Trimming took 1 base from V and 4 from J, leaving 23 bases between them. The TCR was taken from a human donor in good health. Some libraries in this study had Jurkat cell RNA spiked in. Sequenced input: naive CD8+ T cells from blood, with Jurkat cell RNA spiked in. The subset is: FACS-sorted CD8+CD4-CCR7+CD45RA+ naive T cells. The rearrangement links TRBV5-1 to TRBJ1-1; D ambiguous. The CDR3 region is CASSLYPATSPIGTEAFF. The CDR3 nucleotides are TGCGCCAGCAGCTTGTACCCAGCGACAAGTCCGATCGGCACTGAAGCTTTCTTT. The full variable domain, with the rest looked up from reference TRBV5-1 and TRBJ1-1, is KAGVTQTPRYLIKTRGQQVTLSCSPISGHRSVSWYQQTPGQGLQFLFEYFSETQRNKGNFPGRFSGRQFSNSRSEMNVSTLELGDSALYLCASSLYPATSPIGTEAFFGQGTRLTVV.